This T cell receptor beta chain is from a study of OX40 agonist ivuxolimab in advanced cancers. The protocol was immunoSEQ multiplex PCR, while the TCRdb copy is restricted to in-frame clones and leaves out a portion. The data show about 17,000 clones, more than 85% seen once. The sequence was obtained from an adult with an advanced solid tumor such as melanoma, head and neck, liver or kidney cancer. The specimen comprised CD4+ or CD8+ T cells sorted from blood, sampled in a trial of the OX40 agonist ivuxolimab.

CDR3 DNA sequence: TGTGCCTGCCGGGCGGGGTGGACTGAAGCTTTCTTT. This codes for CACRAGWTEAFF. The chain joins TRBV28 to TRBJ1-1; D call uncertain. The CDR3 is 12 amino acids. Germline V gives CDR1 MDHEN, CDR2 SYDVKM. Trimming took off 11 bases at V and 5 bases at J, with 15 bases between the two ends.